A single sample gave rise to the 3 T cell receptor beta chains below, sequenced in a study of blood T cells in healthy people across ages. Next came a second PCR, run for about 7 to 12 cycles, which used a sample-barcoded 5' primer along with a J-beta primer mix. MiXCR, applied by TCRdb to the 5' RACE reads, yields one record per CDR3 protein. The data hold more than 500,000 distinct CDR3 sequences, with 27% observed a single time. In addition, the sample was reused for a study of T cells of mothers and their children.

The sequencing sample was made of blood. All receptors come from a boy aged 2 to 9 in good health.

This clonotype was seen a handful of times. The V gene is TRBV7-9, the J gene TRBJ2-6; the D gene is possibly TRBD1 (5 bases). Germline V gene sequence: CDR1 SEHNR, CDR2 FQNEAQ (reference sequence). Trimming pared 4 bases from V and 1 base from J, leaving 11 bases between. This CDR3 is 16 amino acids long. The CDR3 coding sequence is TGTGCCAGCAGCTCGTGGACAAGTTCTGGGGCCAACGTCCTGACTTTC. Encoded protein: CASSSWTSSGANVLTF.

This sequence joins TRBV4-2 and TRBJ2-1; perhaps TRBD2 as D (6 bases). The CDR3 loop spans 16 amino acids. V was shortened by 4 bases and J by 10 bases, with 23 bases between the two germline ends. CDR1 is LGHNA, CDR2 YNFKEQ, per germline. The CDR3, as DNA: TGTGCCAGCAGCCCGACTTCCGGGACTTCCCGAGCGGAGCAGTTCTTC. This encodes CASSPTSGTSRAEQFF.

This sequence joins TRBV20-1 and TRBJ1-4, with D tentatively TRBD1 (6 bases). CDR1 DFQATT and CDR2 SNEGSKA come from the germline V gene (reference sequence). The CDR3 has 13 amino acids. V was clipped by 6 bases and J by 7 bases, with 15 bases between them. The chain's CDR3 is CSAPGRGSEKLFF. The CDR3 DNA is TGCAGTGCACCCGGGAGGGGGAGTGAAAAACTGTTTTTT.